This T cell receptor (beta chain) appears in the sequencing data of a study of shared clonotypes between healthy human individuals. About the study: Per-donor plates numbered three CD4 naive, three CD4 memory, two CD8 naive and one CD8 memory.

On this clone: What it recognizes is unknown.

Germline CDR1 is SEHNR and CDR2 is FQNEAQ (reference sequence). The CDR3 sequence is 17 residues long. The germline V and J ends were trimmed by 5 bases and 3 bases, with 20 bases remaining between them. Only in-frame clones appear in the TCRdb table, and some are missing; sequencing was by immunoSEQ multiplex PCR. The table includes approximately 2,200,000 clones, 93% detected once. Whole-study results and caveats: The naive CD4 repertoires of a few donors were compared, and approximately 5% of clonotypes were shared. Estimated richness was generally greater in naive than memory subsets. Blood was the only sampled material, and tissue repertoires likely differ.

Naive CD8 cells were CD45RO-negative, positively selected for CCR7, excluding terminally differentiated effector memory CD45RA+ cells. V and J are TRBV7-9 and TRBJ2-1; D is perhaps TRBD1 (6 bases). Sequenced sample: naive CD8+ T cells from PBMCs. This TCR came from a man aged 18 to 30 in good health. Some clones in this sample may be carry-over from other donors' samples. The CDR3, as DNA: TGTGCCAGCAGCAGTTCGACTGTCAGGGGAGACTACAATGAGCAGTTCTTC. This sequence encodes CASSSSTVRGDYNEQFF.